This entry lists 31 T cell receptor beta chains sequenced from one sample in a study of PD-L1 blockade in urothelial cancer. Stated time point: pretreatment peripheral blood. Only in-frame clones appear in the TCRdb table, and some are missing; sequencing was by immunoSEQ multiplex PCR. The sample lists more than 50,000 clones, under 90% occurring once. Sequences were derived from PBMCs, sampled around atezolizumab (anti-PD-L1) treatment. The receptors originated from a man between 65 and 79 years old with urothelial cancer.

V and J are TRBV6-5 and TRBJ2-2; D uncertain. This CDR3 contains 13 residues. The V gene's germline CDR1 is MNHEY and CDR2 SVGAGI. V lost 5 bases, J lost 2 bases, and 6 bases lay in between. The DNA of the CDR3 is TGTGCCAGCAGTACAGTAAACACCGGGGAGCTGTTTTTT. As protein: CASSTVNTGELFF.

This clone was seen only once. The genes are TRBV9 and TRBJ2-5; TRBD1 agrees at 10 bases. The length of the CDR3 is 15 residues. Germline CDR1 is SGDLS and CDR2 is YYNGEE. The J segment lost 0 bases and the V segment lost 3 bases, leaving 2 bases of the junction unmatched. Here the CDR3 reads CASSAGTGDQETQYF. The CDR3 DNA reads TGTGCCAGCAGCGCCGGGACAGGGGACCAAGAGACCCAGTACTTC.

In regard to this clone: This specimen includes other DNA sequences encoding the same CDR3. This chain joins TRBV18 and TRBJ1-2; D is ambiguous. This CDR3 comprises 12 residues. V lost 6 bases, J lost 6 bases, and 11 bases lay in between. The germline V gene encodes CDR1 KGHSH and CDR2 LQKENI. DNA for the CDR3: TGTGCCAGCTCCTATCGCGGGGATGGCTACACCTTC. This codes for CASSYRGDGYTF.

This clone appeared a single time. V is TRBV15 and J is TRBJ1-5; 9 bases match TRBD1. Germline assignment: CDR1 LNHNV and CDR2 YYDKDF (reference sequence). Trimming cost V 4 bases and J 0 bases; bases outside gene matches: 16. The CDR3 is 20 amino acids. CDR3 nucleotides: TGTGCCACCAGCAAAACTCCTCCGGACAGGGGACACTATAGCAATCAGCCCCAGCATTTT. The encoded protein is CATSKTPPDRGHYSNQPQHF.

The chain links TRBV29-1 to TRBJ2-3; 8 bases are a match to TRBD1. With 6 bases clipped from V and 2 bases from J, the junction kept 4 bases outside the gene matches. Germline loops: CDR1 SQVTM, CDR2 ANQGSEA. The CDR3 has 13 residues. CDR3 bases: TGCAGCGTAGGGACAGGTCCCACAGATACGCAGTATTTT. Translated, it gives CSVGTGPTDTQYF.

This clone came up once. This specimen includes other DNA sequences encoding the same CDR3. The chain carries TRBV7-9 and TRBJ2-7, with 8 bases matching TRBD1. V was pared by 3 bases and J by 7 bases, with 2 bases of the junction left unmatched. There are 12 residues in the CDR3. Germline CDR1 SEHNR, CDR2 FQNEAQ (reference sequence). The CDR3 loop is CASSFGTGEQYF. The CDR3 bases are TGTGCCAGCAGCTTCGGGACAGGAGAGCAGTACTTC.

V gene TRBV6-4 combines with J gene TRBJ2-7, with D possibly being TRBD2 (5 bases). Germline values: CDR1 MRHNA, CDR2 SNTAGT. The CDR3 extends over 13 amino acids. V lost 3 bases, J lost 1 base, and 7 bases lay in between. As DNA, the CDR3 is TGTGCCAGCAGTGAATCGGGATCCTACGAGCAGTACTTC. Protein: CASSESGSYEQYF.

This clone was recorded a few times. The chain combines TRBV10-2 with TRBJ1-5, with 7 bases aligning to TRBD1. V was pared by 6 bases and J by 5 bases, with 7 bases of the junction left unmatched. CDR3 length: 14 amino acids. CDR1 and CDR2 from the germline V gene are WSHSY and SAAADI. In nucleotides, the CDR3 is TGCGCCAGCAGAGAGACAGGGTTCCATCAGCCCCAGCATTTT. Translation: CASRETGFHQPQHF.

The chain has TRBV28 and TRBJ1-2, with D possibly matching TRBD1 (6 bases). CDR1 and CDR2 (germline): MDHEN, SYDVKM. V lost 6 bases to trimming and J lost 3 bases, with 11 bases between them. The CDR3 loop spans 13 amino acids. CDR3 coding DNA: TGTGCCAGCAGGCCCGAGGGGGACTATGGCTACACCTTC. As protein: CASRPEGDYGYTF.

The chain links TRBV5-1 to TRBJ2-2; 9 positions match TRBD2. The CDR3 covers 15 residues. The trim removed 4 bases at V and 4 bases at J, leaving 5 bases unmatched. CDR1 is SGHRS, CDR2 YFSETQ, per germline. The DNA for the CDR3 is TGCGCCAGCAGCATAGCGGGAGCGGTCACCGGGGAGCTGTTTTTT. Residues: CASSIAGAVTGELFF.

The chain recombines TRBV6-1 with TRBJ1-2; D ambiguous. Trimming took 7 bases from V and 6 from J, leaving 12 bases between them. Germline assignment: CDR1 MNHNS and CDR2 SASEGT. The CDR3 loop spans 12 amino acids. CDR3 amino acids: CASTLDWDGYTF. The CDR3 region has the DNA TGTGCCAGCACTCTGGACTGGGATGGCTACACCTTC.

The chain combines TRBV19 with TRBJ1-1; 8 bases are a match to TRBD1. This CDR3 is built from 13 residues. Per the germline V gene, CDR1 is LNHDA and CDR2 is SQIVND (reference sequence). V lost 3 bases to trimming and J lost 10 bases; unmatched junction nucleotides: 7. CDR3 protein: CASSIVTGDGAFF. The CDR3 DNA reads TGTGCCAGTAGTATTGTGACAGGGGATGGAGCTTTCTTT.

The CDR3 nucleotides are TGTGCCAGCAGTTCGACTAGCGGGAGGGCCGAGCAGTACTTC. It translates to CASSSTSGRAEQYF. J is TRBJ2-7 and V is TRBV2, with 14 bases lining up with TRBD2. This CDR3 comprises 14 residues. CDR1 SNHLY and CDR2 FYNNEI come from the germline V gene. V shed 5 bases, J shed 6 bases, and the junction held 3 bases outside the gene matches.

This clone was seen many times. The chain carries TRBV9 and TRBJ2-1, with 7 bases fitting TRBD2. From germline, CDR1 is SGDLS and CDR2 YYNGEE. After removal of 0 bases from V and 1 base from J, the junction contained 4 bases not matched to a gene. The CDR3 sequence is 16 residues long. The CDR3 nucleotides read TGTGCCAGCAGCGTAGGCGGGAGTGGGTCCTACAATGAGCAGTTCTTC. It is translated as CASSVGGSGSYNEQFF.

The V call is TRBV2, the J call TRBJ2-3, with D unresolved. Trimming shortened V by 8 bases and J by 1 base, and 13 bases separated the two germline ends. Per the germline V gene, CDR1 is SNHLY and CDR2 is FYNNEI. The CDR3 has 14 amino acids. In DNA form, the CDR3 reads TGTGCCAGCTTTCTTGGCCTCGGCACAGATACGCAGTATTTT. It yields the protein CASFLGLGTDTQYF.

The rearrangement links TRBV10-3 to TRBJ1-2, with unresolved D. V was cut by 0 bases and J by 0 bases, with 5 bases left in between. The CDR3 totals 14 residues. Germline CDR1 and CDR2: ENHRY and SYGVKD. The CDR3 here is CAISESSANYGYTF. In nucleotides, the CDR3 is TGTGCCATCAGTGAGTCGAGTGCTAACTATGGCTACACCTTC.

In this sample, this clone turned up once. The chain recombines TRBV2 with TRBJ1-5, with unresolved D. Germline V lookup: CDR1 SNHLY, CDR2 FYNNEI. Trimming stripped 2 bases from V and 4 bases from J, with 12 bases between. CDR3 length: 15 amino acids. The CDR3 region has the DNA TGTGCCAGCAGTGAATGGAGGACGGGGAATCAGCCCCAGCATTTT. It translates to CASSEWRTGNQPQHF.

The gene calls are TRBV2 and TRBJ2-2, with 12 positions matching TRBD2. After removal of 7 bases from V and 5 bases from J, the junction contained 8 bases not matched to a gene. The CDR3 spans 16 residues. The germline V gene has CDR1 SNHLY and CDR2 FYNNEI. The CDR3 is CASTPSGGGGTGELFF. Written as DNA, the CDR3 is TGTGCCAGCACCCCTAGCGGGGGGGGAGGGACCGGGGAGCTGTTTTTT.

The chain carries TRBV7-9 and TRBJ2-3; no firm D call. V was clipped by 3 bases and J by 0 bases, with 7 bases between them. Germline V gives CDR1 SEHNR, CDR2 FQNEAQ (reference sequence). The CDR3 has 14 amino acids. The CDR3 DNA reads TGTGCCAGCAGCTTGACAAGTAGCACAGATACGCAGTATTTT. Translating gives CASSLTSSTDTQYF. Looking up the rest from reference TRBV7-9 and TRBJ2-3 gives the full variable domain: DTGVSQNPRHKITKRGQNVTFRCDPISEHNRLYWYRQTLGQGPEFLTYFQNEAQLEKSRLLSDRFSAERPKGSFSTLEIQRTEQGDSAMYLCASSLTSSTDTQYFGPGTRLTVL.

This sequence joins TRBV6-5 and TRBJ2-1, with 12 positions matching TRBD2. From germline, CDR1 is MNHEY and CDR2 SVGAGI. J lost 10 bases, V lost 1 base, and 8 bases had no gene match. CDR3 length: 16 amino acids. CDR3 DNA: TGTGCCAGCAGTTACTTGCGACTAGCGGGAGTTAACGAGCAGTTCTTC. It translates to CASSYLRLAGVNEQFF.

The chain couples TRBV2 to TRBJ1-5; weak D call: TRBD1 (5 bases). The CDR3 spans 13 residues. The V gene's germline CDR1 is SNHLY and CDR2 FYNNEI. V lost 5 bases and J lost 7, with 12 bases in between. CDR3 amino acids: CASSPGGGQPQHF. The CDR3 nucleotides are TGTGCCAGCAGTCCGGGGGGAGGCCAGCCCCAGCATTTT.

V gene TRBV5-1 combines with J gene TRBJ2-1; 15 nucleotides line up with TRBD2. The CDR3 runs to 18 residues. After removal of 4 bases from V and 0 bases from J, the junction contained 5 bases not matched to a gene. The germline CDR1 and CDR2 sequences are SGHRS and YFSETQ. The CDR3 DNA reads as TGCGCCAGCAGCCCGGGACTAGCGGGAGGACGCTCCTACAATGAGCAGTTCTTC. It is translated as CASSPGLAGGRSYNEQFF. The whole variable domain, remainder taken from reference TRBV5-1 and TRBJ2-1, is KAGVTQTPRYLIKTRGQQVTLSCSPISGHRSVSWYQQTPGQGLQFLFEYFSETQRNKGNFPGRFSGRQFSNSRSEMNVSTLELGDSALYLCASSPGLAGGRSYNEQFFGPGTRLTVL.

The chain employs TRBV2 and TRBJ1-2; no clear D. Trimming left V 2 bases short and J 4 bases short, with 11 bases between. The germline CDR1 and CDR2 sequences are SNHLY and FYNNEI. CDR3 length: 14 residues. The chain's CDR3 is CASSELGVGYGYTF. DNA of the CDR3: TGTGCCAGCAGTGAACTGGGAGTGGGCTATGGCTACACCTTC.

The J gene is TRBJ2-7, the V gene TRBV20-1; D possibly corresponds to TRBD2 (5 bases). Looked up from germline, CDR1 is DFQATT and CDR2 is SNEGSKA (reference sequence). This CDR3 contains 11 residues. Trimming took off 3 bases at V and 4 bases at J, with 7 bases between the two ends. CDR3: CSASGVYEQYF. CDR3 coding DNA: TGCAGTGCTAGCGGGGTATACGAGCAGTACTTC.

The chain carries TRBV4-2 and TRBJ1-2; D is unclear. The CDR3 loop spans 14 amino acids. The germline gives CDR1 LGHNA, CDR2 YNFKEQ. Between the trimmed V and J ends, which lost 2 bases and 3 bases, there was a span of 10 bases. The CDR3 DNA reads as TGTGCCAGCAGCCAACAGGCAAGAGACTATGGCTACACCTTC. Translated, it gives CASSQQARDYGYTF.

The rearrangement links TRBV5-4 to TRBJ1-4; 8 bases are a match to TRBD1. Germline V gene data show CDR1 as SGHNT and CDR2 as YYREEE (reference sequence). The J segment lost 6 bases and the V segment lost 3 bases, leaving 7 bases of the junction unmatched. The CDR3 totals 15 residues. The CDR3 DNA sequence: TGTGCCAGCAGCTGGACAGGGCCAGGGGATGAAAAACTGTTTTTT. Encoded protein: CASSWTGPGDEKLFF. Drawing the rest from reference TRBV5-4 and TRBJ1-4, the complete variable domain is ETGVTQSPTHLIKTRGQQVTLRCSSQSGHNTVSWYQQALGQGPQFIFQYYREEENGRGNFPPRFSGLQFPNYSSELNVNALELDDSALYLCASSWTGPGDEKLFFGSGTQLSVL.

The chain is built from TRBV10-3 and TRBJ2-1; D is perhaps TRBD2 (5 bases). Trimming removed 3 bases from V and 6 bases from J, with 9 bases in between. The length of the CDR3 is 13 residues. CDR1 ENHRY and CDR2 SYGVKD come from the germline V gene. Here the CDR3 DNA reads TGTGCCATCAGTGACCGCGGAGGCAATGAGCAGTTCTTC. As protein: CAISDRGGNEQFF.

Comments on this clone: The same CDR3 can be traced to other DNA sequences in this sample. The gene calls are TRBV6-5 and TRBJ1-2; tentatively, D is TRBD1 (5 bases). Trimming took 2 bases from V and 3 from J, leaving 7 bases between them. Germline-derived CDR1 and CDR2 are MNHEY and SVGAGI. The CDR3 length is 13 residues. The CDR3, as DNA: TGTGCCAGCAGTTACGGGGCTGACTATGGCTACACCTTC. Protein sequence: CASSYGADYGYTF.

J is TRBJ2-1 and V is TRBV6-1; a possible D gene is TRBD2 (6 bases). The CDR3 has 17 amino acids. From germline, CDR1 is MNHNS and CDR2 SASEGT. V lost 0 bases to trimming and J lost 8 bases, with 20 bases between them. The CDR3 region has the DNA TGTGCCAGCAGTGAAGCTTTACCTAGGCGGGGAGGAGATGAGCAGTTCTTC. It is translated as CASSEALPRRGGDEQFF.

The rearrangement uses TRBV5-1 and TRBJ1-2, with TRBD1 as a possible D gene (5 bases). Germline V lookup: CDR1 SGHRS, CDR2 YFSETQ. The CDR3 has 13 residues. Trimming took 5 bases from V and 4 from J, leaving 12 bases between them. CDR3 DNA sequence: TGCGCCAGCAGTCCTGGGGGGAGCTATGGCTACACCTTC. It codes for CASSPGGSYGYTF.

This chain uses TRBV6-1 with TRBJ1-5; D possibly corresponds to TRBD1 (6 bases). V was trimmed by 3 bases and J by 9 bases, leaving 21 bases between them. CDR1 is MNHNS, CDR2 SASEGT, per germline. This CDR3 comprises 16 residues. CDR3 sequence (DNA): TGTGCCAGCAGTGATTGGGGACAACCAGCCGGCGGGCCCCAGCATTTT. It translates to CASSDWGQPAGGPQHF.